Included here is one TCR beta chain sequence, with context. Antigen: not known. Primers for the PCR totalled 60 Vbeta and 13 Jbeta. Libraries were prepared by immunoSEQ multiplex PCR; TCRdb keeps only in-frame clonotypes and omits some of them. Of some 54,000 clones listed, 80% are singletons. These data are taken from a study of cytomegalovirus exposure and HLA in healthy donors. Study results and caveats: Cytomegalovirus-associated TCR beta chains were listed, numbering under 200. Further analysis, carried out later, found HLA-associated TCR beta chains more clonally expanded than equally common other chains. Later analysis identified a missense DCLRE1C variant that was linked to TCR beta V- and J-gene trimming.

This CDR3 comprises 11 residues. Per the germline V gene, CDR1 is DFQATT and CDR2 is SNEGSKA (reference sequence). V was clipped by 5 bases and J by 4 bases, with 8 bases between them. J is TRBJ1-1 and V is TRBV20-1; TRBD1 might be the D (5 bases). This sequence originates from a male donor in good health and CMV-seronegative. The specimen was PBMCs. CDR3: CSADQGTEAFF. The CDR3, as DNA: TGCAGTGCTGACCAGGGCACTGAAGCTTTCTTT.